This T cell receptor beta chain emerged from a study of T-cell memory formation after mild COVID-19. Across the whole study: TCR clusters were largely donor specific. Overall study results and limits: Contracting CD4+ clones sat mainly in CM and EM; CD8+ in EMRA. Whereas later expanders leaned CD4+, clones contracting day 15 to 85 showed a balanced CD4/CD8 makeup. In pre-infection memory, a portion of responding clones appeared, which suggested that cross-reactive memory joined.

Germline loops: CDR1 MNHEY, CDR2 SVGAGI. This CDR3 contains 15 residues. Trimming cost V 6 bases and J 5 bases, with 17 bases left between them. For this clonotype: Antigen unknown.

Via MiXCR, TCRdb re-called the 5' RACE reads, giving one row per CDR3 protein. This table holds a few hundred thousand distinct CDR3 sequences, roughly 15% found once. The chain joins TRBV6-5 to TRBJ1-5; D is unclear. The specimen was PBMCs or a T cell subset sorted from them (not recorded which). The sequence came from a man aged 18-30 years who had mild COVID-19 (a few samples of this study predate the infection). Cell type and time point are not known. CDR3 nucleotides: TGTGCCAGCAGCCCGGGTTCGGGAGGGTATCAGCCCCAGCATTTT. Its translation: CASSPGSGGYQPQHF.